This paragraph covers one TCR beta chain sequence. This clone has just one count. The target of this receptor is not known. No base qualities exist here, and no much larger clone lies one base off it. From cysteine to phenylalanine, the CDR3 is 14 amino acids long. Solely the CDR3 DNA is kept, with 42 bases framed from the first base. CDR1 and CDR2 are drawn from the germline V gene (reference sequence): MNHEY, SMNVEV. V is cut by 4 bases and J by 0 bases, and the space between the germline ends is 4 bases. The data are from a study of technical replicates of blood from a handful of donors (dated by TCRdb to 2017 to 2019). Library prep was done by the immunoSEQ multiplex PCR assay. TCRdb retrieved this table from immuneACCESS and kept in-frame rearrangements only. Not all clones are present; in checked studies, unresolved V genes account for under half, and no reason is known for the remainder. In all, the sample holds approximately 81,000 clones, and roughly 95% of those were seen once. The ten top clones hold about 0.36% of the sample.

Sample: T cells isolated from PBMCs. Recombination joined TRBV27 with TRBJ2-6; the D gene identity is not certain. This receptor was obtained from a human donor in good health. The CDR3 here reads CASSSSSGANVLTF. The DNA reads TGTGCCAGCAGTTCCTCCTCTGGGGCCAACGTCCTGACTTTC.